This T cell receptor (beta chain) was identified during a study of T cell repertoires in cytomegalovirus infection. One entry per CDR3 protein results from TCRdb running MiXCR on the reads. In the table there are around 500,000 distinct CDR3 sequences, about 44% of which are singletons. In regard to this clonotype: Its antigen is unknown.

Germline V gives CDR1 MNHEY, CDR2 SMNVEV (reference sequence). This CDR3 has 15 residues. Trimming took 3 bases from V and 5 from J, leaving 14 bases between them. The source material was cultured PBMCs, sampled from culture after CMV antigen stimulation. The TCR originated in a human donor in good health (CMV status not recorded). Some clones in this sample may be carry-over from other donors' samples. The rearrangement joins TRBV27 to TRBJ2-1, with D unresolved. DNA for the CDR3: TGTGCCAGCAGTTTTGACTGGGCTCGGAACAATGAGCAGTTCTTC. This gives the protein CASSFDWARNNEQFF.